This is a list of T cell receptor beta chains from one sample in a study of blood T cell repertoires in COVID-19. Sequencing used immunoSEQ multiplex PCR; TCRdb keeps in-frame clones, though not all of them. The sample contains 250,000 or so clones, roughly 86% of which appear only once. Sequenced sample: peripheral blood. The receptors were gathered from a woman in her 30s with acute or convalescent COVID-19. Each CDR3 is given with its conserved first and last residue. Fields, in order: clone size, J gene, D gene, V gene, CDR3 protein, CDR3 DNA. D genes are given only for firm matches. Clone size appears in some rows only: once, few, many, or a class for an expanded clone.

- TRBJ2-1 - TRBV27 CASRTGPGTPYEQFF TGTGCCAGCAGGACCGGGCCGGGAACTCCGTATGAGCAGTTCTTC
- TRBJ2-1 - TRBV9 CASSVDPSGSYNEQFF TGTGCCAGCAGCGTAGACCCCAGCGGGTCCTACAATGAGCAGTTCTTC
- TRBJ1-1 TRBD1 TRBV19 CASSMVPQGATEAFF TGTGCCAGTAGTATGGTCCCGCAGGGGGCCACTGAAGCTTTCTTT
- TRBJ1-1 - TRBV19 CASSIASQRNTEAFF TGTGCCAGTAGTATAGCCTCTCAGCGGAACACTGAAGCTTTCTTT
- TRBJ1-1 - TRBV4-3 CASSRTLMNTEAFF TGCGCCAGCAGCCGGACACTCATGAACACTGAAGCTTTCTTT
- TRBJ2-7 - TRBV7-2 CASSVNSYEQYF TGTGCCAGCAGCGTTAACTCCTACGAGCAGTACTTC
few TRBJ2-1 TRBD2 TRBV3-1/TRBV3-2 CASSQDGALASGRDNEQFF TGTGCCAGCAGCCAAGATGGGGCGCTGGCTAGCGGGAGGGATAATGAGCAGTTCTTC
- TRBJ2-7 - TRBV21-1 CASSRDRAFYEQYF TGTGCCAGCAGCCGGGACAGAGCCTTCTACGAGCAGTACTTC
- TRBJ2-1 - TRBV3-1/TRBV3-2 CASSSDWSSYNEQFF TGTGCCAGCAGCTCGGACTGGAGCTCCTACAATGAGCAGTTCTTC
- TRBJ2-1 TRBD2 TRBV5-6 CASSLGAGGPYEQFF TGTGCCAGCAGCTTGGGGGCGGGAGGGCCCTATGAGCAGTTCTTC
- TRBJ1-1 - TRBV7-9 CASSSLGQPNTEAFF TGTGCCAGCAGCTCCCTTGGGCAGCCGAACACTGAAGCTTTCTTT
- TRBJ2-1 - TRBV21-1 CASSKDRENYNEQFF TGTGCCAGCAGCAAGGACAGGGAAAATTACAATGAGCAGTTCTTC
- TRBJ1-6 - TRBV19 CASSMGGLPNSPLHF TGTGCCAGTAGTATGGGGGGGCTACCAAATTCACCCCTCCACTTT
once TRBJ2-2 - TRBV30 CARSRLINTGELFF TGTGCCCGGAGTCGTCTAATCAACACCGGGGAGCTGTTTTTT
- TRBJ1-1 TRBD1 TRBV2 CASSETKDRGNTEAFF TGTGCCAGCAGTGAGACGAAGGACAGGGGGAACACTGAAGCTTTCTTT
- TRBJ2-7 TRBD2 TRBV5-4 CASSPSYGRATYEQYF TGTGCCAGCAGCCCCTCGTACGGGAGGGCAACCTACGAGCAGTACTTC
- TRBJ1-1 TRBD1 TRBV9 CASSVGTGANTEAFF TGTGCCAGCAGCGTAGGTACAGGGGCGAACACTGAAGCTTTCTTT
- TRBJ2-1 TRBD2 TRBV4-3 CASSQDPGTSGQSSYNEQFF TGCGCCAGCAGCCAAGATCCTGGGACTAGCGGACAAAGCTCCTACAATGAGCAGTTCTTC
- TRBJ2-1 - TRBV29-1 CSAFDSDEQFF TGCAGCGCATTCGACAGTGATGAGCAGTTCTTC
- TRBJ1-5 - TRBV6-2/TRBV6-3 CASSYSGFNQPQHF TGTGCCAGCAGTTACAGCGGTTTCAATCAGCCCCAGCATTTT
- TRBJ2-1 TRBD2 TRBV5-1 CASSREGRYNEQFF TGCGCCAGCTCGCGGGAGGGCCGCTACAATGAGCAGTTCTTC
- TRBJ2-4 - TRBV2 CASSEGRLTNIQYF TGTGCCAGCAGTGAAGGCAGGCTAACAAACATTCAGTACTTC
- TRBJ1-2 - TRBV7-3 CASSPNSTPGGYTF TGTGCCAGCAGCCCCAATAGCACTCCCGGAGGCTACACCTTC
- TRBJ1-2 - TRBV6-5 CASSYLTLGTVYGYTF TGTGCCAGCAGTTACTTAACCCTCGGGACTGTTTATGGCTACACCTTC
- TRBJ2-6 - TRBV30 CAWSKKPSGANVLTF TGTGCCTGGAGTAAGAAGCCCTCTGGGGCCAACGTCCTGACTTTC
once TRBJ2-3 - TRBV21-1 CASSKGTTGVSTDTQYF TGTGCCAGCAGCAAAGGAACGACAGGGGTGAGCACAGATACGCAGTATTTT
- TRBJ2-1 TRBD2 TRBV10-3 CAIRVTGTSVDNEQFF TGTGCCATCAGGGTAACCGGGACTAGTGTCGACAATGAGCAGTTCTTC
- TRBJ2-5 TRBD2 TRBV5-8 CASSSLAGGETQYF TGTGCCAGCAGCTCACTAGCGGGAGGAGAGACCCAGTACTTC
- TRBJ1-5 TRBD1 TRBV6-2/TRBV6-3 CASSERTGGINQPQHF TGTGCCAGCAGTGAGCGGACAGGGGGTATCAATCAGCCCCAGCATTTT
once TRBJ2-3 TRBD2 TRBV10-1 CASSEFRTSGTDTQYF TGCGCCAGCAGTGAGTTTAGGACTAGCGGAACAGATACGCAGTATTTT